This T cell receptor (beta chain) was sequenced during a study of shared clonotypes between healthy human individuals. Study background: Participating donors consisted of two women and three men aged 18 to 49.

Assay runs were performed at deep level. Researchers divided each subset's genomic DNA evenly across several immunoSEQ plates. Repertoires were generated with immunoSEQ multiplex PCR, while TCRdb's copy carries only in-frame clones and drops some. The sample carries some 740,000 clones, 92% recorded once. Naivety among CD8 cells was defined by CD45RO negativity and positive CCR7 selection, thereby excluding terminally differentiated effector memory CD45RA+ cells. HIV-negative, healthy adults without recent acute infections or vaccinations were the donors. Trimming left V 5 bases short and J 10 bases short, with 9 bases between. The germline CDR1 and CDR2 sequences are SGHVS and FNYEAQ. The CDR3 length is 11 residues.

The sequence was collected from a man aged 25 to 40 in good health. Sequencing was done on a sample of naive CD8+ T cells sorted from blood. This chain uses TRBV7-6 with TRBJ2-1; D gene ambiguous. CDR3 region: CASSRNTEQFF. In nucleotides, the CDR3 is TGTGCCAGCAGCCGAAACACCGAGCAGTTCTTC.